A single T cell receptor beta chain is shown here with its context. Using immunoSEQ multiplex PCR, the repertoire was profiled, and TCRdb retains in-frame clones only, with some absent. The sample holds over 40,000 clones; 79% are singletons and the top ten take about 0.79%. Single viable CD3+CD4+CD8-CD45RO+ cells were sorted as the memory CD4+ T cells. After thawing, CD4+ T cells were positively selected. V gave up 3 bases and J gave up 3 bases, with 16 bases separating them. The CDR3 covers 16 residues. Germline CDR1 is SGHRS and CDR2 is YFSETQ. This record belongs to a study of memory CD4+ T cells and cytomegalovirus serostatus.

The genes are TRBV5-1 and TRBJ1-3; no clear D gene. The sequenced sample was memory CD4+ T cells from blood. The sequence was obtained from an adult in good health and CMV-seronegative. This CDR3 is CASSSSPIMDGNTIYF. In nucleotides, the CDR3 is TGCGCCAGCAGCTCTAGCCCGATCATGGATGGAAACACCATATATTTT.